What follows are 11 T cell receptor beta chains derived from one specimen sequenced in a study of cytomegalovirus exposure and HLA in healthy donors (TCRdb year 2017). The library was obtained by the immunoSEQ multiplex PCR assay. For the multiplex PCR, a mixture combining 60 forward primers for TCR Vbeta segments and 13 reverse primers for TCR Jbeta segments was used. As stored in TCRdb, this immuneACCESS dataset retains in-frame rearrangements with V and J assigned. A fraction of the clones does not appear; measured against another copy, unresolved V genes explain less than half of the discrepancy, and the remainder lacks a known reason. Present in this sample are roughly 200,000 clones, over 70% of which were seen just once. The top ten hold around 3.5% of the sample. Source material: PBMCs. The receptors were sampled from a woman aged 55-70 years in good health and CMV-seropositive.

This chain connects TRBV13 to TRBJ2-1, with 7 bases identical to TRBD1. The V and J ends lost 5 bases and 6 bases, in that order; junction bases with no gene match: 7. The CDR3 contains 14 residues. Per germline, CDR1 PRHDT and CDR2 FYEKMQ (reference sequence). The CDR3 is CASSPTTGFNEQFF. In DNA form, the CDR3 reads TGTGCCAGCAGCCCGACGACAGGGTTCAATGAGCAGTTCTTC.

CDR3 nucleotide sequence: TGCGCCAGCAGGGGACTAGCGGGAGTGGAGGGGGCAAAGGATACGCAGTATTTT. Its translation: CASRGLAGVEGAKDTQYF. V gene TRBV5-1 combines with J gene TRBJ2-3, with 14 bases matching TRBD2. Trimming at V came to 5 bases and at J to 6 bases, leaving 14 bases not matched to a gene. CDR1 and CDR2 (germline): SGHRS, YFSETQ. The CDR3 sequence is 18 residues long.

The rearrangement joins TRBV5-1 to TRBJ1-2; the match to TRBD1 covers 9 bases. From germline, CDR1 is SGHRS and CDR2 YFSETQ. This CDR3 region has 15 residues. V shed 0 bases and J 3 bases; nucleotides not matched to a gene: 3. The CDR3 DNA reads TGCGCCAGCAGCTTGGCACAGGGGGCCGACTATGGCTACACCTTC. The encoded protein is CASSLAQGADYGYTF.

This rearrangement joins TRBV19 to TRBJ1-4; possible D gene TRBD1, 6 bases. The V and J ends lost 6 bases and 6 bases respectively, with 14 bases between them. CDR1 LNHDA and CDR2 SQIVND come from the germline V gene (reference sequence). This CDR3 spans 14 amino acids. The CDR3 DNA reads TGTGCCAGTAGAGGTGGGACAAACCATGAAAAACTGTTTTTT. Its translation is CASRGGTNHEKLFF.

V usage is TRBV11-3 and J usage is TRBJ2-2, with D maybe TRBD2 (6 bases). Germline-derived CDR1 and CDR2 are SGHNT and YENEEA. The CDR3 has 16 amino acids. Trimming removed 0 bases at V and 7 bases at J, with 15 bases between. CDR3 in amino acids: CASSLEPTPEGGELFF. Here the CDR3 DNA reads TGTGCCAGCAGCTTAGAACCAACCCCGGAGGGCGGGGAGCTGTTTTTT.

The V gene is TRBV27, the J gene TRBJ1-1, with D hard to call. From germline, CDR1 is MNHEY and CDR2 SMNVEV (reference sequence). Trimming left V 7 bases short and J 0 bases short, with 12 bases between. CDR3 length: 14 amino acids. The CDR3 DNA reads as TGTGCCAGCACCACCACAGTGATGAACACTGAAGCTTTCTTT. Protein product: CASTTTVMNTEAFF.

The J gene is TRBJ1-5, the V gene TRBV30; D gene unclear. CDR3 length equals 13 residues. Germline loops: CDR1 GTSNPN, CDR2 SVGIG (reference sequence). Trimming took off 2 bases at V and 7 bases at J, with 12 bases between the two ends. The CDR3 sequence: CAWSYGVEQPQHF. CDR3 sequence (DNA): TGTGCCTGGAGTTACGGGGTCGAACAGCCCCAGCATTTT.

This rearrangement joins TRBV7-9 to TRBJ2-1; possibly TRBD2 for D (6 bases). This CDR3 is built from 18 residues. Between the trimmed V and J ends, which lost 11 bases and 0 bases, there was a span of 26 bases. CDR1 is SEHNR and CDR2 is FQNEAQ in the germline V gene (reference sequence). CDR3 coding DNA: TGTGCCGCGTCCGGGATAGTAGCGGAGCCGAGCTCCTACAATGAGCAGTTCTTC. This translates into CAASGIVAEPSSYNEQFF.

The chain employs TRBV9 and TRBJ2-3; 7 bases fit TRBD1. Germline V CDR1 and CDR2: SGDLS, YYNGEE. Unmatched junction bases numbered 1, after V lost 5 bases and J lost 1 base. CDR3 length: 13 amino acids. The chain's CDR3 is CASRGQRTDTQYF. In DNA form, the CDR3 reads TGTGCCAGCAGGGGACAGCGCACAGATACGCAGTATTTT.

CDR3 sequence reads: CASAGGFSYEQYF. The CDR3, as DNA: TGCGCCAGCGCGGGTGGTTTTAGCTACGAGCAGTACTTC. J is TRBJ2-7 and V is TRBV5-1; a weak D match, TRBD2 (5 bases). The ends were cut back, 7 bases at V and 3 bases at J, with 14 bases in the middle. The CDR3 is made up of 13 amino acids. Per the germline V gene, CDR1 is SGHRS and CDR2 is YFSETQ. Full variable domain (remainder filled in from reference TRBV5-1 and TRBJ2-7): KAGVTQTPRYLIKTRGQQVTLSCSPISGHRSVSWYQQTPGQGLQFLFEYFSETQRNKGNFPGRFSGRQFSNSRSEMNVSTLELGDSALYLCASAGGFSYEQYFGPGTRLTVT.

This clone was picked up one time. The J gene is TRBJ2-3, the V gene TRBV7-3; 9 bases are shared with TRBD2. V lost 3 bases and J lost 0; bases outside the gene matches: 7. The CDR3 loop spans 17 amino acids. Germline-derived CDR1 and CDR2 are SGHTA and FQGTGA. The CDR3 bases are TGTGCCAGCAGCTTGGGGCTAGCGGGGCTTAGCACAGATACGCAGTATTTT. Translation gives CASSLGLAGLSTDTQYF. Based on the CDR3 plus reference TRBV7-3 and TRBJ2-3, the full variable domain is GAGVSQTPSNKVTEKGKYVELRCDPISGHTALYWYRQSLGQGPEFLIYFQGTGAADDSGLPNDRFFAVRPEGSVSTLKIQRTERGDSAVYLCASSLGLAGLSTDTQYFGPGTRLTVL.